This T cell receptor beta chain was identified during a study of blood T cell repertoires in COVID-19. About the study: Nucleic acid was either cDNA or gDNA, and it came from T cells, B-cell-depleted T cells, or PBMCs.

This CDR3 spans 16 amino acids. Trimming removed 2 bases at V and 4 bases at J, with 12 bases between. Germline-derived CDR1 and CDR2 are SGHTA and FQGTGA. TCRdb's table, derived via immunoSEQ multiplex PCR, lists solely in-frame clones and lacks some. The data show more than 150,000 clones, 70% to 80% seen once. This TCR was recovered from a man aged 55 to 70 who had been exposed to COVID-19. The chain recombines TRBV7-3 with TRBJ2-6; a weak D match, TRBD2 (5 bases). Sequencing was done on a sample of PBMCs or T cells enriched from blood (not recorded which). CDR3 bases: TGTGCCAGCAGCTTAGTCAGCGGCACCGGGGCCAACGTCCTGACTTTC. This translates into CASSLVSGTGANVLTF.